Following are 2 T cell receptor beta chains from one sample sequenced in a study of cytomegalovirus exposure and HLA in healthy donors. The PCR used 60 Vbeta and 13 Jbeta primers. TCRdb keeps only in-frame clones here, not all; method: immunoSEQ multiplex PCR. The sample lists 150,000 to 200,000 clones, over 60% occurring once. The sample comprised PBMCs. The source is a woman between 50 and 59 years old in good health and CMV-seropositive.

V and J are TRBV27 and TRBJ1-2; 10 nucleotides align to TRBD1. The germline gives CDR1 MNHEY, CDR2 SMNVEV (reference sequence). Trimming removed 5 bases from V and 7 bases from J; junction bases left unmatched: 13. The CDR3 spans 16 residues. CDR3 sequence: CASSRQGARSLSGYTF. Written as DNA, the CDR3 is TGTGCCAGCAGTAGACAGGGGGCCCGCAGCCTTAGTGGCTACACCTTC.

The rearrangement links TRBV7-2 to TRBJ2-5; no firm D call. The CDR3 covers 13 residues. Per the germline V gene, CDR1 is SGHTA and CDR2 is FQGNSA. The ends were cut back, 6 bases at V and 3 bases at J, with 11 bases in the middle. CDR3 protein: CASRPSRKETQYF. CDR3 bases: TGTGCCAGCAGGCCCTCTAGAAAAGAGACCCAGTACTTC.